Presented here are 16 T cell receptor beta chains from one specimen sequenced in a study of shared clonotypes between healthy human individuals. Some clones are missing from TCRdb's copy, which holds only in-frame ones; the method was immunoSEQ multiplex PCR. The sample contains roughly 490,000 clones, 76% of which appear only once. The sample consisted of PBMCs. Source of these receptors: a woman aged 40 to 49 in good health. Some clones in this sample may be carry-over from other donors' samples.

The CDR3 DNA reads TGTGCCAGCAGCATCACCACCGGAGCGGCGGAGACCCAGTACTTC. It codes for CASSITTGAAETQYF. J is TRBJ2-5 and V is TRBV7-9; D perhaps matches TRBD2 (5 bases). Germline V gene lookup returns CDR1 SEHNR and CDR2 FQNEAQ (reference sequence). Trimming removed 5 bases at V and 5 bases at J, with 18 bases between. This CDR3 is 15 amino acids long.

V and J are TRBV19 and TRBJ2-1; TRBD2 matches at 14 bases. Germline lookup yields CDR1 LNHDA and CDR2 SQIVND (reference sequence). CDR3 length: 19 residues. The J segment lost 4 bases and the V segment lost 6 bases, leaving 14 bases of the junction unmatched. The CDR3 DNA reads as TGTGCCAGTAGCCTCACCGGGACTAGCGGGAGAGGGGTTTACAATGAGCAGTTCTTC. Translation gives CASSLTGTSGRGVYNEQFF.

The V call is TRBV10-2, the J call TRBJ1-2, with D perhaps matching TRBD1 (5 bases). Germline CDR1 is WSHSY and CDR2 is SAAADI. Trimming cost V 0 bases and J 8 bases, with 10 bases left between them. This CDR3 is 13 amino acids long. The CDR3 DNA is TGCGCCAGCAGTGAGTCCCAGGGAAGAGGCTACACCTTC. Translated: CASSESQGRGYTF.

V is TRBV28 and J is TRBJ2-7, with TRBD1 matching 11 bases. CDR1 is MDHEN and CDR2 is SYDVKM in the germline V gene. Trimming took 7 bases from V and 4 from J; bases not matched to a gene: 9. CDR3 length equals 15 residues. DNA of the CDR3: TGTGCCAGCAACCTTCCGGGACAGGGGGGGTACGAGCAGTACTTC. Translated, it gives CASNLPGQGGYEQYF.

The rearrangement uses TRBV11-3 and TRBJ2-7; a weak D match, TRBD1 (6 bases). The germline gives CDR1 SGHNT, CDR2 YENEEA. V shed 1 base and J shed 2 bases, with 9 bases lying between them. This CDR3 comprises 14 residues. Here the CDR3 reads CASSLGAGAYEQYF. DNA for the CDR3: TGTGCCAGCAGCTTAGGGGCAGGGGCCTACGAGCAGTACTTC.

Concerning this clone: One base separates it from a far larger clone, so it is likely a read error. This rearrangement joins TRBV5-1 to TRBJ2-4; tentative D call: TRBD2 (5 bases). The V and J ends lost 4 bases and 9 bases respectively, with 20 bases between them. Germline lookup yields CDR1 SGHRS and CDR2 YFSETQ. The CDR3 has 15 amino acids. As DNA, the CDR3 is TGCGCCAGCAGCCTAGAGGGCCAACCCGGAAGCATTCAGTACTTC. This gives the protein CASSLEGQPGSIQYF. The whole variable domain, remainder taken from reference TRBV5-1 and TRBJ2-4, is KAGVTQTPRYLIKTRGQQVTLSCSPISGHRSVSWYQQTPGQGLQFLFEYFSETQRNKGNFPGRFSGRQFSNSRSEMNVSTLELGDSALYLCASSLEGQPGSIQYFGAGTRLSVL.

CDR3 loop: CASSLGGSRKTQYF. DNA of the CDR3: TGTGCCAGCAGCTTAGGCGGGAGTAGGAAGACCCAGTACTTC. The chain combines TRBV11-3 with TRBJ2-5, with 7 bases fitting TRBD2. Germline CDR1 and CDR2: SGHNT and YENEEA. V shed 1 base, J shed 6 bases, and the junction held 5 bases outside the gene matches. The CDR3 contains 14 residues.

CDR3 coding DNA: TGTGCCAGCGAACTAGCGGGGTTCACAGATACGCAGTATTTT. Translation: CASELAGFTDTQYF. V and J are TRBV28 and TRBJ2-3; TRBD2 matches at 10 bases. The ends lost 8 bases at V and 2 bases at J; junction bases unmatched: 4. The germline V gene has CDR1 MDHEN and CDR2 SYDVKM. This CDR3 region has 14 residues.

The DNA of the CDR3 is TGTGCCAGCAGGAGTCTGGGTTTGCGGGAGTCAGGTGAGCAGTTCTTC. The encoded protein is CASRSLGLRESGEQFF. V is TRBV2 and J is TRBJ2-1; 7 nucleotides match TRBD2. The CDR3 has 16 residues. Germline loops: CDR1 SNHLY, CDR2 FYNNEI. V was pared by 6 bases and J by 9 bases, with 17 bases of the junction left unmatched. Full variable domain (outside the CDR3, taken from reference TRBV2 and TRBJ2-1): EPEVTQTPSHQVTQMGQEVILRCVPISNHLYFYWYRQILGQKVEFLVSFYNNEISEKSEIFDDQFSVERPDGSNFTLKIRSTKLEDSAMYFCASRSLGLRESGEQFFGPGTRLTVL.

The V call is TRBV7-2, the J call TRBJ2-7; TRBD2 might be the D (5 bases). This CDR3 region has 14 residues. Per germline, CDR1 SGHTA and CDR2 FQGNSA. V was trimmed by 3 bases and J by 2 bases, leaving 11 bases between them. Here the CDR3 reads CASSFQAGPYEQYF. The CDR3, as DNA: TGTGCCAGCAGCTTTCAGGCGGGCCCCTACGAGCAGTACTTC.

The rearrangement uses TRBV5-4 and TRBJ1-2; a weak D match, TRBD1 (5 bases). Germline CDR1 is SGHNT and CDR2 is YYREEE (reference sequence). The ends were cut back, 4 bases at V and 4 bases at J, with 14 bases in the middle. This CDR3 comprises 14 residues. CDR3 loop: CASSLGTRGYGYTF. CDR3 nucleotides: TGTGCCAGCAGCCTGGGGACCCGGGGCTATGGCTACACCTTC.

The rearrangement links TRBV7-3 to TRBJ2-2; D call uncertain. The germline V gene encodes CDR1 SGHTA and CDR2 FQGTGA. Trimming took off 5 bases at V and 3 bases at J, with 7 bases between the two ends. The CDR3 spans 13 residues. The CDR3 here is CASSPQYTGELFF. CDR3 nucleotides: TGTGCCAGCAGCCCACAGTACACCGGGGAGCTGTTTTTT.

The chain combines TRBV4-1 with TRBJ2-7, with D possibly TRBD2 on 6 matching bases. Germline V gene data show CDR1 as MGHRA and CDR2 as YSYEKL. V was cut by 3 bases and J by 1 base, with 34 bases left in between. This CDR3 spans 22 amino acids. The CDR3 coding sequence is TGCGCCAGCAGCCAGTATTTGGCACTAGTCCCCCGGGAGTCGCCTGATTCCTACGAGCAGTACTTC. This translates into CASSQYLALVPRESPDSYEQYF.

The chain links TRBV18 to TRBJ1-4; weak D call: TRBD1 (6 bases). The CDR3 is 14 amino acids. Trimming took 5 bases from V and 8 from J, leaving 15 bases between them. CDR1 and CDR2 from the germline V gene are KGHSH and LQKENI. CDR3 residues: CASSSLQGSEKLFF. In DNA, the CDR3 is TGTGCCAGCTCATCATTACAGGGAAGCGAAAAACTGTTTTTT.

The CDR3 DNA is TGTGCCTGGAAGAACTTGCAAGAGACCCAGTACTTC. It encodes CAWKNLQETQYF. The gene calls are TRBV30 and TRBJ2-5; D call uncertain. CDR1 and CDR2 from the germline V gene are GTSNPN and SVGIG (reference sequence). V lost 4 bases and J lost 2, with 8 bases in between. There are 12 residues in the CDR3.

This rearrangement joins TRBV7-3 to TRBJ2-2; D unresolved. This CDR3 comprises 13 residues. Trimming removed 0 bases at V and 4 bases at J, with 3 bases between. The germline V gene encodes CDR1 SGHTA and CDR2 FQGTGA. The CDR3 DNA is TGTGCCAGCAGCTTAACAATCACCGGGGAGCTGTTTTTT. Translating gives CASSLTITGELFF.